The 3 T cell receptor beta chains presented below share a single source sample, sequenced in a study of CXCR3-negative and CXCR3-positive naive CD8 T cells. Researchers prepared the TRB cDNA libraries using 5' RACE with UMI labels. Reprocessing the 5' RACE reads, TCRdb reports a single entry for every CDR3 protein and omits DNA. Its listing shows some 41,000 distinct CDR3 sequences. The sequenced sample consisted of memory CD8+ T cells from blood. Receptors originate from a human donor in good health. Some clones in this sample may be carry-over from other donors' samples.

This CDR3 reads CSVEDIASYEQYF. This chain links TRBV29-1 with TRBJ2-7. This CDR3 is built from 13 residues. Looked up from germline, CDR1 is SQVTM and CDR2 is ANQGSEA.

This chain's CDR3 is CASSPRPAGNSPLHF. V gene TRBV9 combines with J gene TRBJ1-6; checking the TCRdb D call of TRBD1 is not possible without DNA. The length of the CDR3 is 15 residues. The V gene's germline CDR1 is SGDLS and CDR2 YYNGEE. Supplemented by reference TRBV9 and TRBJ1-6, the full variable domain reads DSGVTQTPKHLITATGQRVTLRCSPRSGDLSVYWYQQSLDQGLQFLIQYYNGEERAKGNILERFSAQQFPDLHSELNLSSLELGDSALYFCASSPRPAGNSPLHFGNGTRLTVT.

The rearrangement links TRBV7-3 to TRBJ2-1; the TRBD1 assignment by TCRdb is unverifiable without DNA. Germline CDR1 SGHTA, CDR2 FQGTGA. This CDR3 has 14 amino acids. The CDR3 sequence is CASSLTPGNNEQFF.